The 18 T cell receptor beta chains below were found in one sample sequenced in a study of OX40 agonist ivuxolimab in advanced cancers. TCRdb's table, derived via immunoSEQ multiplex PCR, lists solely in-frame clones and lacks some. The repertoire holds about 82,000 clones, roughly 90% seen once, with over 0.6% in the top ten. Material: CD4+ or CD8+ T cells sorted from blood, obtained in a trial of the OX40 agonist ivuxolimab. These receptors were obtained from an adult with an advanced solid tumor such as melanoma, head and neck, liver or kidney cancer.

The chain links TRBV11-3 to TRBJ2-5, with D perhaps being TRBD1 or TRBD2 (6 bases each). The CDR3 covers 12 residues. With 7 bases removed from V and 5 bases from J, the gap between germline ends came to 11 bases. Germline CDR1 and CDR2: SGHNT and YENEEA. DNA for the CDR3: TGTGCCAGCACCGGAGGGGGGGAGACCCAGTACTTC. Translating gives CASTGGGETQYF.

V gene TRBV5-1 combines with J gene TRBJ2-2, with 13 bases identical to TRBD2. Trimming at V came to 6 bases and at J to 5 bases, leaving 7 bases not matched to a gene. The CDR3 has 16 residues. Per the germline V gene, CDR1 is SGHRS and CDR2 is YFSETQ. CDR3 sequence reads: CASNKRTSGSTGELFF. CDR3 DNA sequence: TGCGCCAGCAACAAACGGACTAGCGGGAGTACCGGGGAGCTGTTTTTT.

J is TRBJ1-5 and V is TRBV5-1; the D gene is possibly TRBD1 (6 bases). This CDR3 is 15 amino acids long. V lost 0 bases to trimming and J lost 2 bases, with 9 bases between them. Per germline, CDR1 SGHRS and CDR2 YFSETQ. CDR3 sequence (DNA): TGCGCCAGCAGCTTGGTGTCAGGGGGCAATCAGCCCCAGCATTTT. It encodes CASSLVSGGNQPQHF.

This chain uses TRBV5-4 with TRBJ2-7, with D possibly matching TRBD2 (5 bases). V lost 3 bases to trimming and J lost 5 bases, with 9 bases between them. The CDR3 consists of 12 residues. In germline, CDR1 is SGHNT, CDR2 YYREEE (reference sequence). Written as DNA, the CDR3 is TGTGCCAGCAGCTCCGACTACCACGAGCAGTACTTC. This encodes CASSSDYHEQYF.

The chain carries TRBV7-3 and TRBJ1-1, with D tentatively TRBD1 (5 bases). CDR1 is SGHTA, CDR2 FQGTGA, per germline. V shed 4 bases and J shed 1 base, with 7 bases lying between them. There are 13 residues in the CDR3. The CDR3 spells CASSSGPNTEAFF. CDR3 nucleotides: TGTGCCAGCAGCTCGGGACCGAACACTGAAGCTTTCTTT.

The chain uses TRBV5-8 and TRBJ2-1; tentatively, D is TRBD1 (6 bases). Per the germline V gene, CDR1 is SGHTS and CDR2 is YDEGEE. Between the trimmed V and J ends, which lost 0 bases and 8 bases, there was a span of 15 bases. The CDR3 is 15 residues long. CDR3 in DNA: TGTGCCAGCAGCTTGGGTCTGGGGGCGCCCGATGAGCAGTTCTTC. As protein: CASSLGLGAPDEQFF.

The gene calls are TRBV15 and TRBJ2-4; the match to TRBD2 covers 9 bases. Losses at the gene ends were 5 bases for V and 0 bases for J; bases not matched to a gene: 17. Germline-derived CDR1 and CDR2 are LNHNV and YYDKDF (reference sequence). This CDR3 spans 20 amino acids. The CDR3 loop reads CATSGGTSMAPVLAKNIQYF. CDR3 in DNA: TGTGCCACCAGCGGGGGGACTAGCATGGCTCCTGTTCTAGCCAAAAACATTCAGTACTTC.

J is TRBJ1-3 and V is TRBV5-6, with 8 bases aligning to TRBD1. The CDR3 spans 17 residues. Germline V gene sequence: CDR1 SGHDT, CDR2 YYEEEE. The J segment lost 0 bases and the V segment lost 3 bases, leaving 8 bases of the junction unmatched. DNA for the CDR3: TGTGCCAGCAGCTCCAACCCAGGGGGCCGCTCTGGAAACACCATATATTTT. Protein product: CASSSNPGGRSGNTIYF. Drawing the rest from reference TRBV5-6 and TRBJ1-3, the complete variable domain is DAGVTQSPTHLIKTRGQQVTLRCSPKSGHDTVSWYQQALGQGPQFIFQYYEEEERQRGNFPDRFSGHQFPNYSSELNVNALLLGDSALYLCASSSNPGGRSGNTIYFGEGSWLTVV.

V is TRBV7-3 and J is TRBJ1-1; D not certain. Per the germline V gene, CDR1 is SGHTA and CDR2 is FQGTGA. CDR3 length equals 14 residues. V dropped 6 bases and J dropped 0 bases, with 11 bases sitting between them. CDR3 coding DNA: TGTGCCAGCAGTCAATTCCGGGTGAACACTGAAGCTTTCTTT. The encoded protein is CASSQFRVNTEAFF.

V gene TRBV19 combines with J gene TRBJ2-1, with D perhaps TRBD1 (5 bases). The germline V gene has CDR1 LNHDA and CDR2 SQIVND (reference sequence). Trimming removed 4 bases at V and 0 bases at J, with 13 bases between. The CDR3 runs 16 residues. Here the CDR3 DNA reads TGTGCCAGTAGTAACGGACATTCAAGCTCCTACAATGAGCAGTTCTTC. Protein product: CASSNGHSSSYNEQFF.

The rearrangement joins TRBV13 to TRBJ2-3; D uncertain. Trimming stripped 5 bases from V and 1 base from J, with 7 bases between. The CDR3 is 13 amino acids. Germline lookup yields CDR1 PRHDT and CDR2 FYEKMQ (reference sequence). CDR3 sequence: CASSEGGTDTQYF. CDR3 coding DNA: TGTGCCAGCAGCGAAGGCGGCACAGATACGCAGTATTTT.

The V and J genes are TRBV29-1 and TRBJ2-7; 7 nucleotides line up with TRBD2. Trimming removed 4 bases from V and 4 bases from J; junction bases left unmatched: 4. CDR1 is SQVTM and CDR2 is ANQGSEA in the germline V gene. The length of the CDR3 is 12 residues. CDR3 residues: CSVVMGGYEQYF. The CDR3 region has the DNA TGCAGCGTTGTGATGGGAGGGTACGAGCAGTACTTC.

This chain links TRBV6-5 with TRBJ2-7, with TRBD1 matching over 8 bases. The CDR3 loop spans 13 amino acids. The V segment lost 10 bases and the J segment 7 bases; nucleotides outside the gene matches: 12. Per the germline V gene, CDR1 is MNHEY and CDR2 is SVGAGI. CDR3 amino acids: CAIQDRADGEQYF. The CDR3 region has the DNA TGTGCCATCCAGGACAGGGCGGATGGGGAGCAGTACTTC.

The chain carries TRBV27 and TRBJ1-5, with D possibly being TRBD1 (6 bases). The germline V gene has CDR1 MNHEY and CDR2 SMNVEV (reference sequence). This CDR3 is 16 amino acids long. Trimming took 8 bases from V and 5 from J, leaving 22 bases between them. CDR3 amino acids: CASQKNWGRGDQPQHF. CDR3 bases: TGTGCCAGCCAAAAGAACTGGGGCAGGGGTGATCAGCCCCAGCATTTT.

V is TRBV10-3 and J is TRBJ1-1; TRBD1 aligns across 7 bases. Germline V gene lookup returns CDR1 ENHRY and CDR2 SYGVKD. The junction had 3 bases not matched to a gene; V was cut back by 4 bases and J by 4 bases. The CDR3 sequence is 13 residues long. The CDR3 loop reads CAISGTGGTEAFF. CDR3 DNA: TGTGCCATCAGTGGGACAGGCGGCACTGAAGCTTTCTTT.

This clone was observed a single time. The V call is TRBV29-1, the J call TRBJ1-5; D perhaps matches TRBD1 (6 bases). V shed 5 bases and J shed 5 bases, with 16 bases lying between them. CDR3 length: 14 residues. CDR1 and CDR2 (germline): SQVTM, ANQGSEA. CDR3 sequence: CSVQGGGGDQPQHF. As DNA, the CDR3 is TGCAGCGTTCAAGGAGGGGGTGGGGATCAGCCCCAGCATTTT.

The V and J genes are TRBV7-9 and TRBJ2-7; 11 bases are shared with TRBD2. V was clipped by 6 bases and J by 5 bases; unmatched bases: 18. Germline V lookup: CDR1 SEHNR, CDR2 FQNEAQ (reference sequence). The CDR3 is 18 amino acids. CDR3 nucleotide sequence: TGTGCCAGCAGTCCCCCGGGACTAGCGGACATCCAGGTCCACGAGCAGTACTTC. It specifies CASSPPGLADIQVHEQYF.

The J gene is TRBJ1-2, the V gene TRBV15, with TRBD1 matching over 10 bases. Germline V lookup: CDR1 LNHNV, CDR2 YYDKDF (reference sequence). The CDR3 is 14 amino acids. V lost 1 base and J lost 8; bases outside the gene matches: 4. The CDR3 region has the DNA TGTGCCACCAGCAGAGGGGGACAGGGGAAGGGCTACACCTTC. Translation gives CATSRGGQGKGYTF.